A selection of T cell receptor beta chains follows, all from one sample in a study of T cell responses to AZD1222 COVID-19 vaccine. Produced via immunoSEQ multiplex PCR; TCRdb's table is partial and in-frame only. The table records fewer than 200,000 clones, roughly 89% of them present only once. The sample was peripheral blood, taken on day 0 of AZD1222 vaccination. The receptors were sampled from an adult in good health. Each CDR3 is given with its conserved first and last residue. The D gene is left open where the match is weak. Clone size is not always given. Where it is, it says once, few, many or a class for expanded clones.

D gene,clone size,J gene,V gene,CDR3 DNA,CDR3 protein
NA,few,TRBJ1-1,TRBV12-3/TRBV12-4,TGTGCCAGCAGCCGGACAGAGCCGACTGAAGCTTTCTTT,CASSRTEPTEAFF
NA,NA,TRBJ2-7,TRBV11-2,TGTGCCAGCAGCTTAGAGTCGGGAACCTACGAGCAGTACTTC,CASSLESGTYEQYF
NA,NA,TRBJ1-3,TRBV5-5,TGTGCCAGCAGCTGGGGACCGCCGAAATCAAGCACCATATATTTT,CASSWGPPKSSTIYF
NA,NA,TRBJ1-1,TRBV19,TGTGCCAGTAGTATAGCCGGGGGCGCGGGCACTGAAGCTTTCTTT,CASSIAGGAGTEAFF
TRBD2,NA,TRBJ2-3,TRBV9,TGTGCCAGCAGCGTCCCTAGCGGGACACCCAGCGGGGGGACTAGCACAGATACGCAGTATTTT,CASSVPSGTPSGGTSTDTQYF
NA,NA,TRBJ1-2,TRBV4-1,TGCGCCAGCAGCTCGCCGGGGAGCCATTTCTATGGCTACACCTTC,CASSSPGSHFYGYTF
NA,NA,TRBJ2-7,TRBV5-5,TGTGCCAGCAGCTTGTATGCAGGTAGTGACGAGCAGTACTTC,CASSLYAGSDEQYF
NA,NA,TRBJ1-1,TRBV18,TGTGCCAGCTCACCTCGGAGTTCGAACACTGAAGCTTTCTTT,CASSPRSSNTEAFF
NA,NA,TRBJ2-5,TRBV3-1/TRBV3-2,TGTGCCAGCAGCCATCAGGGCATGGGGGAGACCCAGTACTTC,CASSHQGMGETQYF
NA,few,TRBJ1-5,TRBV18,TGTGCCAGCTCAACTCAAGCAAGCAATCAGCCCCAGCATTTT,CASSTQASNQPQHF
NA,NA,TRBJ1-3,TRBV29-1,TGCAGCGTTGATTACCAGGGCTCTGGAAACACCATATATTTT,CSVDYQGSGNTIYF
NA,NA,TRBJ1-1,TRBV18,TGTGCCAGCTCAGAATTGGACAGTGGGAACACTGAAGCTTTCTTT,CASSELDSGNTEAFF
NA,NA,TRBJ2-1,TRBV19,TGTGCCAGTAGCACCCGAGCCCAGCCATCCTACAATGAGCAGTTCTTC,CASSTRAQPSYNEQFF
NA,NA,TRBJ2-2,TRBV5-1,TGCGCCAGCAGCTTCTGGAGCAAAGGGATCGGGGAGCTGTTTTTT,CASSFWSKGIGELFF
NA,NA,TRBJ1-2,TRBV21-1,TGTGCCAGCAGCAACATCGGGTGGGCTGGCTACACCTTC,CASSNIGWAGYTF